The clone carrying this T cell receptor (beta chain) has only a few counts. V lost 2 bases to trimming and J lost 7 bases, with 14 bases between them. Germline lookup yields CDR1 SGHTA and CDR2 FQGNSA. This CDR3 region has 15 residues. A second about 7 to 11 cycle PCR used barcoded and J-beta primers. TCRdb reanalysed the 5' RACE reads using MiXCR and keeps one entry per CDR3 protein. The data show about 1.1 million distinct CDR3 sequences, under 40% seen once. These data are taken from a study of blood T cells in healthy people across ages. This chain links TRBV7-2 with TRBJ2-2; D remains ambiguous. Source material: blood. The receptor was isolated from a young man in good health. CDR3 bases: TGTGCCAGCAGCTTAATGAAGGGCAGACACGGGGAGCTGTTTTTT. It yields the protein CASSLMKGRHGELFF.